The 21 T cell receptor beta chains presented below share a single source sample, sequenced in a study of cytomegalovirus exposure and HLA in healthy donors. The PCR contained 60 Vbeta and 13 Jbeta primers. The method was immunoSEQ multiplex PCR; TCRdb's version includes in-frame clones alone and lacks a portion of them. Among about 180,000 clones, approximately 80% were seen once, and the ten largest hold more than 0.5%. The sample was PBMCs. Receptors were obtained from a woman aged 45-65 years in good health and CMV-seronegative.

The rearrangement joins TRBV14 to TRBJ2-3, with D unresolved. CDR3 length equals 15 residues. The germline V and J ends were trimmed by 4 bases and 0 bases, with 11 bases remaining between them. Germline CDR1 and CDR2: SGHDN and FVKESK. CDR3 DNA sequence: TGTGCCAGCAGCCGGGCGAGACCCAGCACAGATACGCAGTATTTT. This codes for CASSRARPSTDTQYF.

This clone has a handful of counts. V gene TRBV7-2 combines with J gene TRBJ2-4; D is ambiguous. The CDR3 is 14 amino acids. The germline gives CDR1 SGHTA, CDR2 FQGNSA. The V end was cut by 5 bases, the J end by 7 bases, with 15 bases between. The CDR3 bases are TGTGCCAGCAGCCTGAGCCTCACCACGAACATTCAGTACTTC. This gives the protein CASSLSLTTNIQYF.

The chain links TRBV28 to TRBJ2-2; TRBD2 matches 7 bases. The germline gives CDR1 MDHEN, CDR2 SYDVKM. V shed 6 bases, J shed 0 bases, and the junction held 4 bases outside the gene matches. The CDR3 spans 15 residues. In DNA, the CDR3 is TGTGCCAGCAGGGGCGGGGGTACGAACACCGGGGAGCTGTTTTTT. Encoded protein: CASRGGGTNTGELFF. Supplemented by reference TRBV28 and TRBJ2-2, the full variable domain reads DVKVTQSSRYLVKRTGEKVFLECVQDMDHENMFWYRQDPGLGLRLIYFSYDVKMKEKGDIPEGYSVSREKKERFSLILESASTNQTSMYLCASRGGGTNTGELFFGEGSRLTVL.

The CDR3 loop is CASTQAGMNTEAFF. The CDR3 bases are TGTGCCAGTACCCAGGCGGGCATGAACACTGAAGCTTTCTTT. The rearrangement uses TRBV19 and TRBJ1-1, with unresolved D. Trimming took off 7 bases at V and 0 bases at J, with 12 bases between the two ends. Germline CDR1 LNHDA, CDR2 SQIVND (reference sequence). The CDR3 is made up of 14 amino acids. The full variable domain, its missing parts supplied by reference TRBV19 and TRBJ1-1, is DGGITQSPKYLFRKEGQNVTLSCEQNLNHDAMYWYRQDPGQGLRLIYYSQIVNDFQKGDIAEGYSVSREKKESFPLTVTSAQKNPTAFYLCASTQAGMNTEAFFGQGTRLTVV.

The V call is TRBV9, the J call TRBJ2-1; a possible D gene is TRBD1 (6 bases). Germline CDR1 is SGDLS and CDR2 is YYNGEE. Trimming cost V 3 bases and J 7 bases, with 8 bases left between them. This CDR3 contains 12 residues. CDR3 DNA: TGTGCCAGCAGCGACAGGGCAAATGAGCAGTTCTTC. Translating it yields CASSDRANEQFF.

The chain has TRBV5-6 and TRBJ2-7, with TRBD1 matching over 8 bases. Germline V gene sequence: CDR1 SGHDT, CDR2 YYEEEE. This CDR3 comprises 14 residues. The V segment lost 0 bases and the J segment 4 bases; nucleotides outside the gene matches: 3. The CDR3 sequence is CASSLEDRVYEQYF. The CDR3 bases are TGTGCCAGCAGCTTGGAGGACAGGGTGTACGAGCAGTACTTC.

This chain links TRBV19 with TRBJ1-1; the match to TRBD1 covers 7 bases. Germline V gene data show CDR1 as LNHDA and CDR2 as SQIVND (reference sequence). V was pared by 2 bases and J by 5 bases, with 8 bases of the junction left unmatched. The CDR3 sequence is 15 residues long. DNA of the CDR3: TGTGCCAGTAGTATAAACAGGGGCGTCAGGACTGAAGCTTTCTTT. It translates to CASSINRGVRTEAFF.

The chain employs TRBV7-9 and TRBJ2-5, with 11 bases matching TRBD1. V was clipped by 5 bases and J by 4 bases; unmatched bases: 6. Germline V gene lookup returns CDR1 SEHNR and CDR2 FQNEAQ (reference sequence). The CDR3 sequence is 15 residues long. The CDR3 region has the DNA TGTGCCAGCAGCACAAGGACAGGGGGCGCAGAGACCCAGTACTTC. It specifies CASSTRTGGAETQYF. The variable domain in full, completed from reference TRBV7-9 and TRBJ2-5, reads DTGVSQNPRHKITKRGQNVTFRCDPISEHNRLYWYRQTLGQGPEFLTYFQNEAQLEKSRLLSDRFSAERPKGSFSTLEIQRTEQGDSAMYLCASSTRTGGAETQYFGPGTRLLVL.

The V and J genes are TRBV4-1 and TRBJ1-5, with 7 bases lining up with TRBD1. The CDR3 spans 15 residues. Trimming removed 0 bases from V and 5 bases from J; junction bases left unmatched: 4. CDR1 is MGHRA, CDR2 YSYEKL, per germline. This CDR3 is CASSQEGQSDQPQHF. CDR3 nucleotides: TGCGCCAGCAGCCAAGAGGGACAGTCGGATCAGCCCCAGCATTTT.

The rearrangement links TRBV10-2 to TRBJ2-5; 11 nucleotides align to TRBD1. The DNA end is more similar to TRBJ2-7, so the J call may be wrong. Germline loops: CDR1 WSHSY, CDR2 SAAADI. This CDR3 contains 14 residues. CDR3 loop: CASKGTGGTYEQYF. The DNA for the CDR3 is TGCGCCAGCAAAGGGACAGGGGGAACCTACGAGCAGTACTTC.

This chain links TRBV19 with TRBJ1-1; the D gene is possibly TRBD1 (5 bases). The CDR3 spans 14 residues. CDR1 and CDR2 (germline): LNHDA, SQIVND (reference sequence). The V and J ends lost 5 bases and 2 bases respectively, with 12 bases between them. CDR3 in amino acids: CASSPMGGNTEAFF. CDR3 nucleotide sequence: TGTGCCAGTAGTCCAATGGGGGGAAACACTGAAGCTTTCTTT.

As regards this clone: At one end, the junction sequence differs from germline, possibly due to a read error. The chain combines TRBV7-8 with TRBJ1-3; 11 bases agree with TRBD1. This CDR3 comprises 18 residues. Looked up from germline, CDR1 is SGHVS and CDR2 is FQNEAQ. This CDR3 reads CASSSLRGQGGPGNTIYF. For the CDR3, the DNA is TGTGCCAGCAGCTCCCTGAGGGGACAGGGGGGCCCTGGGAACACCATATATTTT.

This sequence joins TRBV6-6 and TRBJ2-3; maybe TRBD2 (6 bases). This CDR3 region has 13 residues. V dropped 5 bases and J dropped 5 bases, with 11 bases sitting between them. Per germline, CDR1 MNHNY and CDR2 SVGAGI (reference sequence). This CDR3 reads CASSPGDLDTQYF. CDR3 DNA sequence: TGTGCCAGCAGTCCGGGAGATCTAGATACGCAGTATTTT.

The CDR3 DNA sequence: TGTGCCAGCAGTTTTAATCAGGGATTGGGGAATCAGCCCCAGCATTTT. It encodes CASSFNQGLGNQPQHF. The rearrangement links TRBV28 to TRBJ1-5, with a possible D match to TRBD1 (5 bases). The V end lost 3 bases, the J end lost 4 bases, and 16 bases lay between the germline ends. CDR1 and CDR2 (germline): MDHEN, SYDVKM. The CDR3 is made up of 16 amino acids.

CDR3 sequence reads: CASSLHANEKLFF. The DNA of the CDR3 is TGCGCCAGCAGCTTGCATGCTAATGAAAAACTGTTTTTT. V usage is TRBV5-1 and J usage is TRBJ1-4; no reliable D call. The V end was cut by 1 base, the J end by 3 bases, with 4 bases between. There are 13 residues in the CDR3. Germline V gives CDR1 SGHRS, CDR2 YFSETQ.

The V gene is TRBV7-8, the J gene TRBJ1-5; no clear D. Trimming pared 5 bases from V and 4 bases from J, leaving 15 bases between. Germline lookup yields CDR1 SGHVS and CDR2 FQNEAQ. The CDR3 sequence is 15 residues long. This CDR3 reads CASSGRVPSNQPQHF. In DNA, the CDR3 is TGTGCCAGCAGCGGTCGGGTCCCCTCAAATCAGCCCCAGCATTTT.

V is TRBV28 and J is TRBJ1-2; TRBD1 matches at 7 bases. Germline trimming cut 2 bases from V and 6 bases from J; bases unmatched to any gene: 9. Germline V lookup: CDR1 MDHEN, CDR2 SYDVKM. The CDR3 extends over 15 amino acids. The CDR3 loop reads CASSLDNRGADGYTF. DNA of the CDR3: TGTGCCAGCAGTTTAGACAACAGGGGCGCGGATGGCTACACCTTC.

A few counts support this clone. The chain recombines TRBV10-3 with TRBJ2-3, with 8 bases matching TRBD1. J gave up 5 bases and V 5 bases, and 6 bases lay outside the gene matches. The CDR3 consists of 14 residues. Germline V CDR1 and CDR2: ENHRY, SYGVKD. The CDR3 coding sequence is TGTGCCATCAGTCGGACAGGGTCCGTAGATACGCAGTATTTT. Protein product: CAISRTGSVDTQYF.

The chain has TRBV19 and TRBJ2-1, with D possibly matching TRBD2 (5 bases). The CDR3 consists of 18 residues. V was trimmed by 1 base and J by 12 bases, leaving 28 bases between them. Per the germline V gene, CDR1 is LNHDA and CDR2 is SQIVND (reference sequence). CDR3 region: CASSIVGVNNPRDLGQFF. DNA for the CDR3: TGTGCCAGTAGTATAGTGGGAGTCAATAACCCTCGAGACCTGGGGCAGTTCTTC.

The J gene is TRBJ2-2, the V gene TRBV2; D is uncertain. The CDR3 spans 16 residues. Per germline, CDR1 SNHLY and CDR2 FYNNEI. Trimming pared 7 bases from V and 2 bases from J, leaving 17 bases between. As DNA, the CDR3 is TGTGCCAGCACCGAGTCAAGCAGCGACAACACCGGGGAGCTGTTTTTT. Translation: CASTESSSDNTGELFF.

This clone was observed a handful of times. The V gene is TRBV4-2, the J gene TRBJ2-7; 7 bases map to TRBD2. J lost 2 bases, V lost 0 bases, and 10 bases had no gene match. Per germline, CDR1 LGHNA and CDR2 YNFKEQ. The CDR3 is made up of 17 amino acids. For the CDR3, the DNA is TGTGCCAGCAGCCAAGAGAGGTCTAGCGGTGGCCCCTACGAGCAGTACTTC. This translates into CASSQERSSGGPYEQYF.